The rows below give T cell receptor beta chains drawn from one sample of a study of blood T cell repertoires in COVID-19. The data were produced by immunoSEQ multiplex PCR, yet TCRdb's version contains in-frame clones alone and is incomplete. Of approximately 97,000 clones in the sample, less than 85% were seen once. Sequences were obtained from peripheral blood. These receptors were obtained from a man older than 75 with acute or convalescent COVID-19. CDR3s leave out the opening cysteine and the closing phenylalanine or tryptophan.

cdr3_aa | v_call
ASRPDNSNQPQH | TRBV6-5
ASSLVTGTGETQY | TRBV7-3
ASSIQGNEKLF | TRBV5-1
ASRRRDTGELF | TRBV12-3/TRBV12-4
ASSFDPAGRSYNEQF | TRBV7-9
ASSPTRLNTEAF | TRBV18
SASPGNQYEQY | TRBV29-1
ASSSRQGSADTQY | TRBV5-4
ASSRGETQY | TRBV11-3
ASSLEATYSYEQY | TRBV5-6
ASRFVPCTDTQY | TRBV12-2
ASSEIGALDGYT | TRBV27
ASSLDSRTSGPEWQF | TRBV11-3
ASSFGTGLETQY | TRBV19
ASSLFSGNTIY | TRBV6-5
AWSPRDSARPEQY | TRBV30
ASRGGPSGNTIY | TRBV28
ASSQEPDRGRKAF | TRBV4-2
ASSRGQLVEKLF | TRBV3-1/TRBV3-2
AISEGSGTGADTQY | TRBV10-3
ASRGLAGANEQF | TRBV27
ASSRGDRPPEAF | TRBV3-1/TRBV3-2
SNRPDEQF | TRBV29-1
ASRKKGQGRDEQF | TRBV28
ASSRTGTGGYEQY | TRBV27
ASSYWGSVETQY | TRBV6-2/TRBV6-3
ASSERGQGGLTEAF | TRBV6-1
ASSASGRAREQY | TRBV11-3
ASTHGGGMDEQY | TRBV5-1
AITSDGAYEQY | TRBV10-3
ASSYEGARQPQH | TRBV6-2/TRBV6-3
ASATGNYGYT | TRBV27
ATSRYQGVGEQY | TRBV15
ASSSSGTGYNEQF | TRBV5-1
SVRGQGRTEAF | TRBV29-1
ATSEETGMGGYT | TRBV24-1
ASSLRAGVNSDTQY | TRBV13
AISERGTQGAFQKLF | TRBV10-3
ASSYAQGIVANEQF | TRBV28
ASSQGGRRYNEQF | TRBV7-9
ASSQRTGGGIGELF | TRBV3-1/TRBV3-2
ASSLRQGAYEQY | TRBV28
ASSNHPATNEKLF | TRBV19
ASSYYGQGNTGELF | TRBV6-2/TRBV6-3
ASKAQAGTGELF | TRBV5-4
AISVSAGGHTDTQY | TRBV10-3
ASSLLASGRGLAGQY | TRBV28
ASTSRGLFYGYT | TRBV19
ASSKTGNSNQPQH | TRBV7-9
ASRLQGAVTEAF | TRBV27
ASSKQGVTEAF | TRBV12-3/TRBV12-4
ASRRFSGVVGTGELF | TRBV28
ATRRGQGGYEQY | TRBV28
ASSPRTGNTEAF | TRBV9
ASSRDMDRGSWNTGELF | TRBV28
ASSQGAGQQNTEAF | TRBV3-1/TRBV3-2
ASSPGTSVSYEQY | TRBV11-3
ASSPNSLKNIQY | TRBV18
SVEPNLETQY | TRBV29-1